What follows describes a single T cell receptor beta chain. Antigen: not known. The sample comes from a study of T cell responses to AZD1222 COVID-19 vaccine. Study in general: The study pooled second doses at about 4 or about 12 weeks. Overall study findings and caveats: Baseline antibody screening turned up just a handful of seropositive AZD1222 recipients. Donors were chiefly white British, with a greater number of females, and clonal diversity was perhaps underestimated.

V was trimmed by 4 bases and J by 3 bases, leaving 14 bases between them. The CDR3 is 15 amino acids. CDR1 is LGHDT, CDR2 YNNKEL, per germline (reference sequence). Sequenced by immunoSEQ multiplex PCR; TCRdb stores in-frame clones only, minus some. The repertoire includes about 150,000 clones, less than 95% of them detected once, and about 1.3% sits in the top ten. The specimen comprised peripheral blood, sampled on day 0 of AZD1222 vaccination. This receptor was taken from an adult in good health. V usage is TRBV3-1 (or the pseudogene TRBV3-2) and J usage is TRBJ2-3, with a weak D call TRBD2 (5 bases). CDR3 nucleotides: TGTGCCAGCAGCCCCCAGAGGGCTAGGACAGATACGCAGTATTTT. Residues: CASSPQRARTDTQYF.